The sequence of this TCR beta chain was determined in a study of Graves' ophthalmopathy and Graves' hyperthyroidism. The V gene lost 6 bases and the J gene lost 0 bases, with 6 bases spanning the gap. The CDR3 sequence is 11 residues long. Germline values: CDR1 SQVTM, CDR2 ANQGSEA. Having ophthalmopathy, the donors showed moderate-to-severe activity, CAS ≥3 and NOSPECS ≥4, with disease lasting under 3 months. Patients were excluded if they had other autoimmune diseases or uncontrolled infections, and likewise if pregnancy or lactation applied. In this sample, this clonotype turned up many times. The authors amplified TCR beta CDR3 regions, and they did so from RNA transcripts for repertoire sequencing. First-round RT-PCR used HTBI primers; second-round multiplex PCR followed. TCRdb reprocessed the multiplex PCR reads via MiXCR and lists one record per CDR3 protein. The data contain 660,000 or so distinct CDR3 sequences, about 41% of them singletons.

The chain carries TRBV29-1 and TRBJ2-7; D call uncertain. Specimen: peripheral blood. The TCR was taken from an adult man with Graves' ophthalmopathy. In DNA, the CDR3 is TGCAGCGTACGTTCCTCCTACGAGCAGTACTTC. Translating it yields CSVRSSYEQYF.